This T cell receptor (beta chain) originates from a study of T cells in Graves' hyperthyroidism and ophthalmopathy (dated by TCRdb to the late 2010s). About the study as a whole: Peripheral blood samples were taken at the time of initial diagnosis, prior to any treatment. The paper reports TCR Vbeta CDR3 sequencing of 135 peripheral blood samples: around 45 ophthalmopathy, fewer than 85 hyperthyroidism and around 17 progressor patients. Prospective prediction of ophthalmopathy was tested in an independent validation cohort consisting of fewer than 20 hyperthyroidism patients and over 15 patients who later progressed to ophthalmopathy. In about six Graves' hyperthyroidism patients, the study also compared T-cell repertoires from thyroid tissue with T-cell repertoires from blood. To identify distinguishing TCR V-J signatures, a discovery cohort of around 100 patients was used, comprising 43 with Graves' ophthalmopathy and 55 to 65 with stable Graves' hyperthyroidism. Following sampling, methimazole starting at 30 mg daily was given to hyperthyroidism patients, and high-dose intravenous methylprednisolone was given to ophthalmopathy patients. The 95 to 100 discovery patients were divided at random into training and test sets in a 7:3 ratio. General findings and caveats noted by the study authors: No statistical method was used to set the sample size in advance, and investigators knew the group allocation. During validation, the model predicted progression to ophthalmopathy a median of roughly six months ahead of onset, with around 65% sensitivity and roughly 75% specificity. Ophthalmopathy was separated from stable hyperthyroidism by a 13 V-J signature model, with 85% to 90% sensitivity and about 81% specificity obtained in cross-validation and 80%/75% obtained in testing. Most expanded thyroid clonotypes (frequency above 0.001) were also detected in blood, suggesting blood repertoires may reflect thyroid immune responses.

The TCR beta CDR3 regions were amplified from the RNA transcripts. For the first round of RT-PCR on the TCR CDR3, the HTBI primer set was used together with the Qiagen OneStep RT-PCR kit. A second multiplex PCR round built the libraries, followed by size selection and purification. Libraries were sequenced paired-end with 100 bp reads on an Illumina HiSeq2000. As for how the authors treated the data: SOAPnuke was used to process the raw data, throwing out any read that contained adapters or uncalled bases, had a mean Phred below 15, or lacked an exact constant-primer or identifier match. COPE v1.2.5 was used to merge the high-quality paired reads, and each unique nucleotide sequence was defined as a clonotype. Clonotypes were aligned to IMGT TRBV, TRBD and TRBJ reference segments using MiTCR v1.1. The analysis included only V-J combinations with a frequency above 0.0001, which together covered approximately 99% of the repertoires. The TCS score was defined as the ratio of F50 (clonal expansion) to E x V (chaos), calculated using BLOSUM62-based TCRdist between CDR3 peptides within each V-J. Welch's t-statistics and random forest reduced roughly 500 V-J features to roughly 13, which were used in a naive Bayes classifier (R e1071). TCRdb reran the public reads through fastp at Q25 and MiXCR, keeping productive beta chains. Rows are combined by CDR3 protein, so each entry shows the most common genes and DNA. In this record, the V and J calls reflect TCRdb's handling and not the investigators' own analysis. Here the sample has approximately 250,000 distinct CDR3 sequences; roughly 22% occur a single time. Together, the top ten hold about a third of the sample.

At least ten counts were recorded for this clonotype. The target of this receptor is not known. Per-nucleotide qualities are absent, and no much larger clonotype sits a single base away. The V and J ends are trimmed by 7 bases and 4 bases, leaving 25 bases between them. There are 16 amino acids in the CDR3, from cysteine to phenylalanine inclusive. The retained sequence is limited to the CDR3, 48 bases, with the frame set at the first base. CDR1 is given as GTSNPN and CDR2 as SVGIG, both from the germline V gene (reference sequence). Ophthalmopathy patients had moderately to severely active disease, with a Clinical Activity Score of 3 or more, a NOSPECS grade of 4 or more, and a disease duration of less than 3 months. Any patient with an uncontrolled infection, another autoimmune disease, pregnancy or lactation was excluded. Diagnoses relied on clinical symptoms, serum thyroxine and TRAb, thyroid ultrasound and orbital computed tomography. PBMCs were separated from roughly 10 ml of fresh peripheral blood using Ficoll-Paque density gradient centrifugation. Trizol reagent was used to extract total RNA, and RNA quality was then checked on an Agilent 2100 Bioanalyzer.

Rearrangement joined TRBV30 to TRBJ2-5; the D gene is unclear. The sequence was obtained from a woman in her 40s with Graves' ophthalmopathy. The source material was blood. Here the CDR3 is given as CAYSPWAGRVGETQYF. At the DNA level, the sequence is TGTGCCTACTCCCCATGGGCAGGTAGGGTTGGAGAGACCCAGTACTTC. Reference TRBV30 and TRBJ2-5 proteins supply the regions before and after the CDR3; the full variable domain is: SQTIHQWPATLVQPVGSPLSLECTVEGTSNPNLYWYRQAAGRGLQLLFYSVGIGQISSEVPQNLSASRPQDRQFILSSKKLLLSDSGFYLCAYSPWAGRVGETQYFGPGTRLLVL.